The next 32 T cell receptor beta chains were all read from a single sample in a study of cytomegalovirus exposure and HLA in healthy donors. The study ran its PCR with 60 Vbeta and 13 Jbeta primers. Assay used: immunoSEQ multiplex PCR; TCRdb lists only in-frame clones, some missing. Of fewer than 250,000 clones in the sample, almost 80% were seen once. The sample consisted of PBMCs. The receptors stem from a woman aged 18 to 35 in good health and CMV-seronegative.

This clone was detected a few times. The chain combines TRBV14 with TRBJ1-4; 7 bases are shared with TRBD1. The V gene end was trimmed by 4 bases and the J gene end by 4 bases; junction bases not matched to a gene: 9. The germline CDR1 and CDR2 sequences are SGHDN and FVKESK. The CDR3 spans 16 residues. CDR3 DNA sequence: TGTGCCAGCAGCCCGGGACAGAATCTATTTAATGAAAAACTGTTTTTT. Its translation: CASSPGQNLFNEKLFF.

The chain is built from TRBV7-2 and TRBJ2-5; 8 nucleotides match TRBD2. Germline V gene lookup returns CDR1 SGHTA and CDR2 FQGNSA. Trimming at V came to 5 bases and at J to 11 bases, leaving 7 bases not matched to a gene. The CDR3 has 12 amino acids. CDR3 protein: CASSPTSGEQYF. CDR3 nucleotide sequence: TGTGCCAGCAGCCCCACTAGCGGTGAGCAGTACTTC.

The chain recombines TRBV6-4 with TRBJ2-3; a possible D gene is TRBD1 (6 bases). CDR1 is MRHNA, CDR2 SNTAGT, per germline. V was clipped by 5 bases and J by 7 bases, with 13 bases between them. CDR3 length equals 13 residues. CDR3 DNA: TGTGCCAGCAGTCTATTCAGGGGATATACGCAGTATTTT. This sequence encodes CASSLFRGYTQYF.

The J gene is TRBJ2-7, the V gene TRBV5-6; perhaps TRBD2 as D (6 bases). Germline CDR1 SGHDT, CDR2 YYEEEE. V lost 4 bases and J 1 base, leaving 24 bases between the germline ends. This CDR3 is 18 amino acids long. CDR3 sequence (DNA): TGTGCCAGCAGCCGAATCCTCCCCGGGGGAAATAGATCCTACGAGCAGTACTTC. It codes for CASSRILPGGNRSYEQYF.

This clone was detected once. The gene calls are TRBV2 and TRBJ1-1, with 10 bases fitting TRBD1. With 5 bases clipped from V and 3 bases from J, the junction kept 9 bases outside the gene matches. Per the germline V gene, CDR1 is SNHLY and CDR2 is FYNNEI. The CDR3 runs to 16 residues. The CDR3 region is CASSTGTGVSDTEAFF. As DNA, the CDR3 is TGTGCCAGCAGTACCGGGACAGGGGTATCGGACACTGAAGCTTTCTTT.

This chain links TRBV6-5 with TRBJ2-1; 12 nucleotides line up with TRBD2. The germline gives CDR1 MNHEY, CDR2 SVGAGI. CDR3 length: 16 residues. The J segment lost 9 bases and the V segment lost 2 bases, leaving 8 bases of the junction unmatched. The CDR3 loop is CASSYPRTSGVGEQFF. Written as DNA, the CDR3 is TGTGCCAGCAGTTACCCAAGGACTAGCGGGGTCGGTGAGCAGTTCTTC.

This clone occurred a few times. The gene calls are TRBV29-1 and TRBJ2-7; D call uncertain. The CDR3 has 12 residues. CDR1 is SQVTM, CDR2 ANQGSEA, per germline. V lost 6 bases and J lost 2, with 11 bases in between. The CDR3 spells CSVSRRPYEQYF. CDR3 DNA: TGCAGCGTCAGCAGGCGCCCCTACGAGCAGTACTTC.

V is TRBV5-1 and J is TRBJ1-5; possibly TRBD1 for D (6 bases). The CDR3 runs to 16 residues. Germline CDR1 reads SGHRS; CDR2 reads YFSETQ. Trimming removed 4 bases from V and 5 bases from J, with 19 bases in between. CDR3 sequence: CASSTTRTELYQPQHF. CDR3 DNA: TGCGCCAGCAGCACTACCCGGACAGAACTATATCAGCCCCAGCATTTT. The full variable domain, in which reference TRBV5-1 and TRBJ1-5 provide the parts outside the CDR3, is KAGVTQTPRYLIKTRGQQVTLSCSPISGHRSVSWYQQTPGQGLQFLFEYFSETQRNKGNFPGRFSGRQFSNSRSEMNVSTLELGDSALYLCASSTTRTELYQPQHFGDGTRLSIL.

V and J are TRBV6-4 and TRBJ1-2; D is ambiguous. Germline V gene lookup returns CDR1 MRHNA and CDR2 SNTAGT. Trimming cost V 0 bases and J 3 bases, with 17 bases left between them. The CDR3 length is 17 residues. In DNA, the CDR3 is TGTGCCAGCAGTGACTCGATAAGAGGGAATCCCGACTATGGCTACACCTTC. Protein product: CASSDSIRGNPDYGYTF.

This clone was found a few times. The chain has TRBV6-6 and TRBJ1-2; 7 nucleotides align to TRBD1. Per the germline V gene, CDR1 is MNHNY and CDR2 is SVGAGI (reference sequence). This CDR3 comprises 15 residues. V shed 2 bases, J shed 4 bases, and the junction held 7 bases outside the gene matches. Written as DNA, the CDR3 is TGTGCCAGCAGTTACCACTCGGGACAGAGCTATGGCTACACCTTC. Encoded protein: CASSYHSGQSYGYTF.

The chain employs TRBV30 and TRBJ2-3; 12 positions match TRBD2. In germline, CDR1 is GTSNPN, CDR2 SVGIG (reference sequence). The CDR3 is 14 residues long. V lost 6 bases and J lost 2; bases outside the gene matches: 3. The CDR3 DNA sequence: TGTGCCTGTGGACTAGCGGGATTCACAGATACGCAGTATTTT. It yields the protein CACGLAGFTDTQYF.

The chain couples TRBV30 to TRBJ1-5; D ambiguous. V was cut by 0 bases and J by 0 bases, with 3 bases left in between. Germline CDR1 and CDR2: GTSNPN and SVGIG (reference sequence). The CDR3 has 13 residues. The CDR3 sequence is CAWSVHSNQPQHF. The CDR3 nucleotides read TGTGCCTGGAGTGTACATAGCAATCAGCCCCAGCATTTT. Full variable domain (missing parts from reference TRBV30 and TRBJ1-5): SQTIHQWPATLVQPVGSPLSLECTVEGTSNPNLYWYRQAAGRGLQLLFYSVGIGQISSEVPQNLSASRPQDRQFILSSKKLLLSDSGFYLCAWSVHSNQPQHFGDGTRLSIL.

The V and J genes are TRBV25-1 and TRBJ2-1; 9 bases align to TRBD1. The CDR3 contains 11 residues. Germline CDR1 is MGHDK and CDR2 is SYGVNS. V lost 4 bases and J lost 16; bases outside the gene matches: 5. The CDR3 loop reads CASSAGTGYFF. In DNA form, the CDR3 reads TGTGCCAGCAGTGCCGGGACAGGGTATTTCTTC.

This clone showed up just once. The gene calls are TRBV6-1 and TRBJ1-1; unclear D gene. The germline V gene encodes CDR1 MNHNS and CDR2 SASEGT. The V gene lost 4 bases and the J gene lost 1 base, with 7 bases spanning the gap. This CDR3 is built from 13 residues. CDR3 amino acids: CASSGHRNTEAFF. CDR3 coding DNA: TGTGCCAGCAGTGGTCACAGGAACACTGAAGCTTTCTTT.

The chain links TRBV4-3 to TRBJ1-5, with D tentatively TRBD1 (6 bases). Germline CDR1 is LGHNA and CDR2 is YSLEER. The CDR3 extends over 16 amino acids. V gave up 1 base and J gave up 7 bases, with 17 bases separating them. CDR3 residues: CASSQVFGGGRQPQHF. Here the CDR3 DNA reads TGCGCCAGCAGCCAAGTCTTCGGGGGCGGGAGGCAGCCCCAGCATTTT.

This chain uses TRBV29-1 with TRBJ1-1; the match to TRBD1 covers 7 bases. The germline gives CDR1 SQVTM, CDR2 ANQGSEA. The CDR3 spans 11 residues. V shed 8 bases, J shed 8 bases, and the junction held 8 bases outside the gene matches. The CDR3 DNA reads TGCAGCTACGGGACAGCTTACGAAGCTTTCTTT. Residues: CSYGTAYEAFF.

This clone was picked up one time. The chain carries TRBV5-8 and TRBJ2-5; 13 bases agree with TRBD2. The J call is doubtful: the DNA matches TRBJ2-7 better. The CDR3 loop spans 18 amino acids. Germline values: CDR1 SGHTS, CDR2 YDEGEE. The CDR3: CASSLASGLAGTSYEQYF. CDR3 DNA: TGTGCCAGCAGCTTGGCCTCGGGACTAGCGGGAACCTCCTACGAGCAGTACTTC.

This clone was seen only once. The CDR3 DNA is TGTGCCAGCAGCGTTCCGGGACAGGGTGGCACAGATACGCAGTATTTT. Protein product: CASSVPGQGGTDTQYF. The rearrangement uses TRBV9 and TRBJ2-3, with 9 bases that match TRBD1. This CDR3 contains 16 residues. V shed 2 bases, J shed 1 base, and the junction held 5 bases outside the gene matches. Germline V gene sequence: CDR1 SGDLS, CDR2 YYNGEE.

The chain couples TRBV12-5 to TRBJ2-1; D not certain. The CDR3 sequence is 14 residues long. V lost 1 base, J lost 0 bases, and 4 bases lay in between. CDR1 is LGHNT, CDR2 FRNRAP, per germline. For the CDR3, the DNA is TGTGCTAGTGGTTTGGGCGTCTCCTACAATGAGCAGTTCTTC. Translation: CASGLGVSYNEQFF.

The chain joins TRBV19 to TRBJ2-7; 9 bases are shared with TRBD1. V dropped 5 bases and J dropped 1; count of bases not matched to a gene: 6. The CDR3 is 15 amino acids. Germline V CDR1 and CDR2: LNHDA, SQIVND (reference sequence). CDR3 protein: CASSVGTGYSYEQYF. As DNA, the CDR3 is TGTGCCAGTAGTGTCGGGACAGGGTATTCCTACGAGCAGTACTTC. Together with reference TRBV19 and TRBJ2-7, the CDR3 gives the full variable domain: DGGITQSPKYLFRKEGQNVTLSCEQNLNHDAMYWYRQDPGQGLRLIYYSQIVNDFQKGDIAEGYSVSREKKESFPLTVTSAQKNPTAFYLCASSVGTGYSYEQYFGPGTRLTVT.

The CDR3 coding sequence is TGTGCCAGCAGGTCCGGGACAGGGGGCGAGCAGTACTTC. It is translated as CASRSGTGGEQYF. The gene calls are TRBV2 and TRBJ2-7; 11 bases map to TRBD1. This CDR3 region has 13 residues. Germline assignment: CDR1 SNHLY and CDR2 FYNNEI. The V segment lost 6 bases and the J segment 6 bases; nucleotides outside the gene matches: 4.

The gene calls are TRBV5-1 and TRBJ2-7; TRBD2 aligns across 8 bases. CDR3 length: 19 amino acids. Losses at the gene ends were 4 bases for V and 2 bases for J; bases not matched to a gene: 20. From germline, CDR1 is SGHRS and CDR2 YFSETQ. The CDR3 DNA reads TGCGCCAGCAGCCCCCAAGGCGGGGGGCCTTACCACACACCCTACGAGCAGTACTTC. As protein: CASSPQGGGPYHTPYEQYF.

With regard to this clone: Other DNA sequences in the sample encode the same CDR3. The genes are TRBV9 and TRBJ1-1, with D perhaps TRBD1 (5 bases). In germline, CDR1 is SGDLS, CDR2 YYNGEE. Trimming removed 1 base at V and 3 bases at J, with 7 bases between. CDR3 size: 13 residues. The CDR3 nucleotides are TGTGCCAGCAGCGTACAGGGCGACACTGAAGCTTTCTTT. The encoded protein is CASSVQGDTEAFF.

The chain carries TRBV6-4 and TRBJ1-2, with D unclear. The CDR3 runs 13 residues. V was clipped by 0 bases and J by 8 bases, with 10 bases between them. Germline V gives CDR1 MRHNA, CDR2 SNTAGT. In DNA form, the CDR3 reads TGTGCCAGCAGTGACTCGACTTACGGGGGCTACACCTTC. Translating gives CASSDSTYGGYTF.

This clone has a handful of counts. This sequence joins TRBV18 and TRBJ1-1, with 7 bases fitting TRBD1. V shed 0 bases, J shed 4 bases, and the junction held 5 bases outside the gene matches. The CDR3 sequence is 15 residues long. Looked up from germline, CDR1 is KGHSH and CDR2 is LQKENI. The CDR3 DNA reads TGTGCCAGCTCACCACCCAAAGCAGGGGGCACTGAAGCTTTCTTT. Translation: CASSPPKAGGTEAFF.

V is TRBV7-3 and J is TRBJ2-5; 10 bases align to TRBD2. The V gene's germline CDR1 is SGHTA and CDR2 FQGTGA. Losses at the gene ends were 5 bases for V and 2 bases for J; bases not matched to a gene: 8. The CDR3 runs 16 residues. CDR3 coding DNA: TGTGCCAGCAGCCCCGCGGGGACTAGCGTGCAAGAGACCCAGTACTTC. Its protein product is CASSPAGTSVQETQYF.

The chain couples TRBV6-5 to TRBJ2-7; D not certain. There are 13 residues in the CDR3. Germline V gives CDR1 MNHEY, CDR2 SVGAGI. The V gene lost 2 bases and the J gene lost 3 bases, with 8 bases spanning the gap. The CDR3 DNA is TGTGCCAGCAGTTACATCCGGAGCTACGAGCAGTACTTC. This translates into CASSYIRSYEQYF.

The V and J genes are TRBV6-5 and TRBJ2-7, with 8 bases lining up with TRBD2. The CDR3 contains 15 residues. Germline trimming cut 2 bases from V and 4 bases from J; bases unmatched to any gene: 7. The germline V gene has CDR1 MNHEY and CDR2 SVGAGI. CDR3 residues: CASSYPRPGGYEQYF. CDR3 sequence (DNA): TGTGCCAGCAGTTACCCCCGCCCGGGGGGGTACGAGCAGTACTTC.

The chain joins TRBV19 to TRBJ1-3; TRBD1 agrees at 8 bases. Germline V CDR1 and CDR2: LNHDA, SQIVND (reference sequence). CDR3 length: 15 residues. Losses at the gene ends were 6 bases for V and 2 bases for J; bases not matched to a gene: 6. CDR3 loop: CASSSRDRPGNTIYF. CDR3 DNA: TGTGCCAGTAGCTCCCGGGACAGGCCTGGAAACACCATATATTTT.

The V call is TRBV7-9, the J call TRBJ1-2; no reliable D call. V was shortened by 1 base and J by 4 bases, with 10 bases between the two germline ends. Germline values: CDR1 SEHNR, CDR2 FQNEAQ (reference sequence). The CDR3 length is 14 residues. CDR3 amino acids: CASSLETGGYGYTF. The CDR3 nucleotides are TGTGCCAGCAGCTTAGAGACTGGAGGCTATGGCTACACCTTC.

The chain recombines TRBV28 with TRBJ2-6; D might be TRBD2 (5 bases). V dropped 7 bases and J dropped 0 bases, with 16 bases sitting between them. The germline gives CDR1 MDHEN, CDR2 SYDVKM. The CDR3 spans 17 residues. The CDR3 loop reads CASTPRGGSSGANVLTF. CDR3 bases: TGTGCCAGCACCCCACGAGGCGGGTCCTCTGGGGCCAACGTCCTGACTTTC.

V gene TRBV19 combines with J gene TRBJ2-3; 8 positions match TRBD1. The V and J ends lost 5 bases and 3 bases, in that order; junction bases with no gene match: 13. This CDR3 spans 17 amino acids. Germline CDR1 LNHDA, CDR2 SQIVND (reference sequence). The CDR3 DNA reads as TGTGCCAGTAGTGCAAACTTAGGACAGGGTGCAACAGATACGCAGTATTTT. Translating gives CASSANLGQGATDTQYF.